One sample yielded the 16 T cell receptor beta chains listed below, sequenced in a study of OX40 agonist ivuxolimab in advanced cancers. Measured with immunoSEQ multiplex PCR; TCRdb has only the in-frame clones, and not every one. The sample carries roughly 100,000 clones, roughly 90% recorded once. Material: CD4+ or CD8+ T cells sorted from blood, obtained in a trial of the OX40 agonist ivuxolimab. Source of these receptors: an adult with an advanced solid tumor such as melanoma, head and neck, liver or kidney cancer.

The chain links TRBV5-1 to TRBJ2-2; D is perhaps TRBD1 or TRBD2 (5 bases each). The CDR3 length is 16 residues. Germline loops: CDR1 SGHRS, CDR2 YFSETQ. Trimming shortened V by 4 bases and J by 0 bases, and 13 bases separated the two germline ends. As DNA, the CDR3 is TGCGCCAGCAGCCCTCTGGGGGAAACGAACACCGGGGAGCTGTTTTTT. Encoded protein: CASSPLGETNTGELFF.

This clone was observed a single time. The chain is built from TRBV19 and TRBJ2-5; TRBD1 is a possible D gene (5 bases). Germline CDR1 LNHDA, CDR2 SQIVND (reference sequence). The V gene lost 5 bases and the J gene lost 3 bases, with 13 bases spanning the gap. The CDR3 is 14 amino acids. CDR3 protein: CASSPPTREETQYF. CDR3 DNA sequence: TGTGCCAGTAGTCCTCCCACCAGGGAAGAGACCCAGTACTTC.

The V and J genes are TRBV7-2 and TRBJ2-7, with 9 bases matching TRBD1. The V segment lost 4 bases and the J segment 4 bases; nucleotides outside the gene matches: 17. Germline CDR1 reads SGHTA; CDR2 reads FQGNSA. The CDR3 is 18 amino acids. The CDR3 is CASSYPPGQGQGGYEQYF. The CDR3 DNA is TGTGCCAGCAGCTACCCGCCGGGACAGGGTCAAGGGGGATACGAGCAGTACTTC. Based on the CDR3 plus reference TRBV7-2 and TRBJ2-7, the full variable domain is GAGVSQSPSNKVTEKGKDVELRCDPISGHTALYWYRQSLGQGLEFLIYFQGNSAPDKSGLPSDRFSAERTGGSVSTLTIQRTQQEDSAVYLCASSYPPGQGQGGYEQYFGPGTRLTVT.

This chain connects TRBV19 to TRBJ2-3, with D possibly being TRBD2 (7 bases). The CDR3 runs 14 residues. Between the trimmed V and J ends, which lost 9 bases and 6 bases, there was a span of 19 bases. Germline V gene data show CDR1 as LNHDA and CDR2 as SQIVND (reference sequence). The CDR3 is CASSRGGPGDTQYF. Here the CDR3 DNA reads TGTGCCAGCAGCCGCGGGGGCCCCGGGGATACGCAGTATTTT.

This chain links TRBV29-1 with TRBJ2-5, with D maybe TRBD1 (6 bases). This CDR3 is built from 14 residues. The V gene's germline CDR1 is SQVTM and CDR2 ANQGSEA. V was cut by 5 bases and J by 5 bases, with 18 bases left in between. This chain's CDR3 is CSVIDPDSPETQYF. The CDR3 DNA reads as TGCAGCGTTATCGATCCGGACAGCCCCGAGACCCAGTACTTC.

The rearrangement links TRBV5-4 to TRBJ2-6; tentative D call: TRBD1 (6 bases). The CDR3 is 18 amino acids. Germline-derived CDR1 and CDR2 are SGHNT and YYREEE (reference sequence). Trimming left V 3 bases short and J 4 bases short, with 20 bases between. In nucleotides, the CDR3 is TGTGCCAGCAGCTCGGACAGTAGGCCCATTTTGGGGGCCAACGTCCTGACTTTC. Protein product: CASSSDSRPILGANVLTF.

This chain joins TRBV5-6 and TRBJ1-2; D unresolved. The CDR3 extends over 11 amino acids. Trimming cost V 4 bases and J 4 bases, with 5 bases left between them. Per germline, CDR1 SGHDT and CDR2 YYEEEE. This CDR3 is CASSRLYGYTF. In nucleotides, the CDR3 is TGTGCCAGCAGCCGACTCTATGGCTACACCTTC.

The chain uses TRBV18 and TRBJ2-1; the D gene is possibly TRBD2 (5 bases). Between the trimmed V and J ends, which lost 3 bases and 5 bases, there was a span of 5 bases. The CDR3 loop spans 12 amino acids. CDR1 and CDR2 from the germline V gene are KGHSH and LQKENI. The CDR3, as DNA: TGTGCCAGCTCACCGAGGGACAATGAGCAGTTCTTC. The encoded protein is CASSPRDNEQFF.

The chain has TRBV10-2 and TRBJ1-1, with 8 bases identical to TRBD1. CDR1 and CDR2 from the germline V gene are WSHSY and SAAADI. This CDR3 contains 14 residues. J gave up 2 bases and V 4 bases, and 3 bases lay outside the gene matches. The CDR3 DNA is TGCGCCAGCAGTGTCCAGGGGGCTAACACTGAAGCTTTCTTT. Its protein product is CASSVQGANTEAFF.

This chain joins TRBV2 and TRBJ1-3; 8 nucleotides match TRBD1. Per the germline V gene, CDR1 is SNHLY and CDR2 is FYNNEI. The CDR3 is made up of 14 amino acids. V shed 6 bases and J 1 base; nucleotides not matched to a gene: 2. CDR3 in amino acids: CASSWTGSGNTIYF. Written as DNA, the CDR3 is TGTGCCAGCAGCTGGACAGGGTCTGGAAACACCATATATTTT. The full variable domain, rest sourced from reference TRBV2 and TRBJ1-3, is EPEVTQTPSHQVTQMGQEVILRCVPISNHLYFYWYRQILGQKVEFLVSFYNNEISEKSEIFDDQFSVERPDGSNFTLKIRSTKLEDSAMYFCASSWTGSGNTIYFGEGSWLTVV.

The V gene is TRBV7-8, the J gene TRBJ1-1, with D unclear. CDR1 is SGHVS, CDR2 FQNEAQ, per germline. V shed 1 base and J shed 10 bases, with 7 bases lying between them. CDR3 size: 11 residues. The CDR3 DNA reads TGTGCCAGCAGCTTAGATAGCTTAGCTTTCTTT. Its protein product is CASSLDSLAFF.

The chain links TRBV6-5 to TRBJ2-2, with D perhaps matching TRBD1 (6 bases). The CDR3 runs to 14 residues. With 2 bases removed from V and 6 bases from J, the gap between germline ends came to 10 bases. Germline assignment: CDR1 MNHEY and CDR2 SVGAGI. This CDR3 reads CASSYTGKAGELFF. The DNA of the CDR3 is TGTGCCAGCAGTTACACAGGGAAGGCCGGGGAGCTGTTTTTT.

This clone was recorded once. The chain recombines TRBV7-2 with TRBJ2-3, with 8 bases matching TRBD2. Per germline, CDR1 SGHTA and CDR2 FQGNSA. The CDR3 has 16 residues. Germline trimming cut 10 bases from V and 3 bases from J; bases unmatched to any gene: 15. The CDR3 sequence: CATSGLAGTLTDTQYF. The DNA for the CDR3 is TGTGCCACGTCGGGGCTAGCGGGTACGCTGACAGATACGCAGTATTTT.

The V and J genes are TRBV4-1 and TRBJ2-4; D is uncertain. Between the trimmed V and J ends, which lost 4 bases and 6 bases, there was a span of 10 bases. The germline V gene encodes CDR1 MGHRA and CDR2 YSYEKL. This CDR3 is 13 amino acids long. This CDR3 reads CASSPLLGNIQYF. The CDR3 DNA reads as TGCGCCAGCAGCCCCTTGCTGGGAAACATTCAGTACTTC.

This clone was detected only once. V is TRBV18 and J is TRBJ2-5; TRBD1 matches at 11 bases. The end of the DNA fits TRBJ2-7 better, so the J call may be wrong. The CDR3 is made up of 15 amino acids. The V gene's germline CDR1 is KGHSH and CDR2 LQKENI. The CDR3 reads CASSQPGTGGGEQYF. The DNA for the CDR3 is TGTGCCAGCTCACAGCCCGGGACAGGGGGAGGCGAGCAGTACTTC.

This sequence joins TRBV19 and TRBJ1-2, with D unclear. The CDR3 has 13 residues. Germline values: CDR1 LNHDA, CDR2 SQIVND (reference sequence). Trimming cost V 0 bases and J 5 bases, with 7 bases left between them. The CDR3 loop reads CASSIDSIYGYTF. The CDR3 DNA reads TGTGCCAGTAGTATAGATTCAATTTATGGCTACACCTTC.